The sequence of this T cell receptor (beta chain) was determined in a study of blood T cells in healthy people across ages. Study results and caveats: Unsorted PBMCs ruled out conclusive naive versus antigen-experienced comparison. Among long-lived donors, naive CD4+ cells were more numerous and diversity higher than in aged donors. CMV status of donors was unknown, possibly confounding expanded clonotype changes.

Germline CDR1 is MNHEY and CDR2 is SMNVEV (reference sequence). This CDR3 comprises 15 residues. V was clipped by 4 bases and J by 3 bases, with 16 bases between them. A second PCR of 7 to 11 cycles used a sample-barcoded 5' primer and a J-beta primer mix. TCRdb recomputed calls from the 5' RACE reads with MiXCR, one row per CDR3 protein. The table includes fewer than 950,000 distinct CDR3 sequences, 35% to 40% detected once. Investigators took about 9.4 milliliters of peripheral blood from every donor. About this clonotype: What it binds is not known.

This chain uses TRBV27 with TRBJ2-7; D gene unclear. Sequencing used blood. This sequence originates from a man aged 18 to 29 in good health. The CDR3 reads CASSSRRLSHYEQYF. The CDR3 DNA is TGTGCCAGCAGTTCCCGACGGTTATCTCACTACGAGCAGTACTTC.